The clone carrying this T cell receptor (beta chain) was observed a handful of times. This CDR3 is 16 amino acids long. With 0 bases removed from V and 6 bases from J, the gap between germline ends came to 16 bases. CDR1 and CDR2 (germline): SGHNT, YYREEE (reference sequence). The source of the sample is a study of T cell responses to AZD1222 COVID-19 vaccine. Second-dose recipients at about 4 or about 12 weeks were treated as one pooled group. Data came from immunoSEQ multiplex PCR; TCRdb stores just in-frame clones and leaves some out. In the table there are around 44,000 clones, 80% to 90% of which are singletons.

The clonotype comes from an adult who received the AZD1222 COVID-19 vaccine. The chain carries TRBV5-4 and TRBJ2-1; D might be TRBD2 (6 bases). Source: peripheral blood, taken 28 days after the second AZD1222 dose. CDR3 region: CASSLELGGIVNEQFF. For the CDR3, the DNA is TGTGCCAGCAGCTTGGAGTTGGGAGGCATAGTCAATGAGCAGTTCTTC.